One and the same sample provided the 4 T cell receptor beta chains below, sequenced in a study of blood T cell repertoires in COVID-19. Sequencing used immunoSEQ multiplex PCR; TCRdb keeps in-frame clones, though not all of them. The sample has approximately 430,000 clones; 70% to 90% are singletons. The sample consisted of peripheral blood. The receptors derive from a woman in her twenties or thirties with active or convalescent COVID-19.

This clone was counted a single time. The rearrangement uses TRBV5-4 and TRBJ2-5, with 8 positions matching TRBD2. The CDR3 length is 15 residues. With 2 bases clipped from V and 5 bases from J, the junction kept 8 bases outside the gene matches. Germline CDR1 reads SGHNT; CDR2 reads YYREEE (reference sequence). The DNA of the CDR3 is TGTGCCAGCAGCTTCCCGACGGGGGGGCGGGAGACCCAGTACTTC. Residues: CASSFPTGGRETQYF.

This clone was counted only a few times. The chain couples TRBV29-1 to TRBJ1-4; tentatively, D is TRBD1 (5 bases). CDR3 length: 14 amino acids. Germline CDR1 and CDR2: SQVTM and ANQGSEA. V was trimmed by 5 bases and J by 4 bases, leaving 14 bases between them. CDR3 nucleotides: TGCAGCGTTTCCATTTCGACAGTTAATGAAAAACTGTTTTTT. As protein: CSVSISTVNEKLFF.

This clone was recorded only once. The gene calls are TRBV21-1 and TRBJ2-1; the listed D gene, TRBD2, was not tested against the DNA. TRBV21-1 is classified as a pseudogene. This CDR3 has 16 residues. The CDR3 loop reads CASSILAASSYNEQFF. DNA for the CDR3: TGTGCCAGCAGCATACTAGCGGCAAGCTCCTACAATGAGCAGTTCTTC.

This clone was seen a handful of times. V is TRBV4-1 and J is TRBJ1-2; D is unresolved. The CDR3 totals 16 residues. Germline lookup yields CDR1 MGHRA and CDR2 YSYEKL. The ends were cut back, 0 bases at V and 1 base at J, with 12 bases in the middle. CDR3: CASSQDYLGSNYGYTF. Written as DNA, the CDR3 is TGCGCCAGCAGCCAAGATTACCTTGGCAGTAACTATGGCTACACCTTC.